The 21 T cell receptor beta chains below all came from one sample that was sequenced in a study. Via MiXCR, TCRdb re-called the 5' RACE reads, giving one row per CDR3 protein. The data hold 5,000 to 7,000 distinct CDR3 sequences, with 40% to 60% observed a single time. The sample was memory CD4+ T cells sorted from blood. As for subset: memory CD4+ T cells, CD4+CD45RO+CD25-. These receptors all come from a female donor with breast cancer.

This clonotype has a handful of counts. The chain's CDR3 is CASSYLLDRVQPQHF. CDR3 in DNA: TGTGCCAGCAGTTACTTGCTGGACAGGGTTCAGCCCCAGCATTTT. The chain is built from TRBV6-6 and TRBJ1-5, with 8 bases fitting TRBD1. The V and J ends lost 1 base and 6 bases, in that order; junction bases with no gene match: 5. Germline CDR1 reads MNHNY; CDR2 reads SVGAGI (reference sequence). The CDR3 length is 15 residues.

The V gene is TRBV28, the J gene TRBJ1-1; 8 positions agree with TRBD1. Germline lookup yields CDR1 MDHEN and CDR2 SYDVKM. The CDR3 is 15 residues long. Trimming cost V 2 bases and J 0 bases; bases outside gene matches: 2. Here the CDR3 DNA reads TGTGCCAGCAGTTTAGGGACAGGAGTGAACACTGAAGCTTTCTTT. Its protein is CASSLGTGVNTEAFF.

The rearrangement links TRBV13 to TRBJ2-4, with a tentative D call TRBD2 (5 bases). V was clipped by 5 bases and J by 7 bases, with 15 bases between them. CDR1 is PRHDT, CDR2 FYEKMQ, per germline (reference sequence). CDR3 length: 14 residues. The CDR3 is CASSLRPGGNIQYF. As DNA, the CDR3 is TGTGCCAGCAGCCTCCGACCCGGCGGGAACATTCAGTACTTC.

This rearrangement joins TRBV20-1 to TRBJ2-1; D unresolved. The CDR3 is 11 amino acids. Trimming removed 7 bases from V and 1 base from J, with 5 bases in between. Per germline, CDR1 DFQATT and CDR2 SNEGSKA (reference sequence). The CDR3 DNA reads TGCAGTGTTGCTTCCTACAATGAGCAGTTCTTC. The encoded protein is CSVASYNEQFF.

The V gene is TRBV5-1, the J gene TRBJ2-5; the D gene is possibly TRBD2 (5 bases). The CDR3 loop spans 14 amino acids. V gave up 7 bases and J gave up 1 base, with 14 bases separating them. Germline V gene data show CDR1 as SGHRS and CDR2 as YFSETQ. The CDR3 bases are TGCGCCAGCGCTATCGGACGGGGCCAAGAGACCCAGTACTTC. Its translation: CASAIGRGQETQYF.

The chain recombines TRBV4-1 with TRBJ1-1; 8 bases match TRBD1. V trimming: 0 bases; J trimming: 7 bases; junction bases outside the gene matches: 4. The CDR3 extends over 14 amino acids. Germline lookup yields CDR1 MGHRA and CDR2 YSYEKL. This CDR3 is CASSQDRGLFEAFF. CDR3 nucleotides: TGCGCCAGCAGCCAAGACAGGGGGCTATTTGAAGCTTTCTTT.

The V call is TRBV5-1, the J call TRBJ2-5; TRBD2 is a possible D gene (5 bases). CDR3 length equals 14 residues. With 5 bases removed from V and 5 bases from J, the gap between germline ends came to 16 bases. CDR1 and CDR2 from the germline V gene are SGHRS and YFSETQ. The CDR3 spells CASSTDPGVETQYF. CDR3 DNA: TGCGCCAGCAGTACAGATCCCGGGGTGGAGACCCAGTACTTC.

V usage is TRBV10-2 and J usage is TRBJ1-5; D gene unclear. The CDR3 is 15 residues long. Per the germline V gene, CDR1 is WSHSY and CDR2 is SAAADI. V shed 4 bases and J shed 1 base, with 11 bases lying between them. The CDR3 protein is CASSAVGASNQPQHF. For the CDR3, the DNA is TGCGCCAGCAGTGCGGTGGGCGCGAGCAATCAGCCCCAGCATTTT.

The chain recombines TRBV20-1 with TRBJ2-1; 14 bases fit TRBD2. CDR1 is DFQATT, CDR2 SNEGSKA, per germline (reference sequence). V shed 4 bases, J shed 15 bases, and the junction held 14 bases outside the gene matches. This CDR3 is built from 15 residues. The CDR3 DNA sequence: TGCAGTGCTACTGACCCGGGACTAGCGGGAGTAAAGCGGTTCTTC. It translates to CSATDPGLAGVKRFF.

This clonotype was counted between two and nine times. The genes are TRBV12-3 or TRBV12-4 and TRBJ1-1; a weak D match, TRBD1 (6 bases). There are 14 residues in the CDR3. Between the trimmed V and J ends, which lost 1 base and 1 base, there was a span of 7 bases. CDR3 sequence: CASSLGTANTEAFF. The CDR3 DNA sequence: TGTGCCAGCAGTTTAGGGACAGCGAACACTGAAGCTTTCTTT.

The CDR3 loop reads CSAILGTGDNQPQHF. For the CDR3, the DNA is TGCAGTGCCATCCTCGGGACAGGAGACAATCAGCCCCAGCATTTT. The chain recombines TRBV20-1 with TRBJ1-5, with TRBD1 matching over 8 bases. Trimming at V came to 6 bases and at J to 3 bases, leaving 10 bases not matched to a gene. The length of the CDR3 is 15 residues. Per the germline V gene, CDR1 is DFQATT and CDR2 is SNEGSKA (reference sequence).

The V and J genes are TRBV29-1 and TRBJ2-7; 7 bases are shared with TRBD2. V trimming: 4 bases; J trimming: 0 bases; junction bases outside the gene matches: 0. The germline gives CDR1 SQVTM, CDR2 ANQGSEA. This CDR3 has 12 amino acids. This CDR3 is CSVGGGSYEQYF. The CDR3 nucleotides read TGCAGCGTTGGCGGGGGCTCCTACGAGCAGTACTTC.

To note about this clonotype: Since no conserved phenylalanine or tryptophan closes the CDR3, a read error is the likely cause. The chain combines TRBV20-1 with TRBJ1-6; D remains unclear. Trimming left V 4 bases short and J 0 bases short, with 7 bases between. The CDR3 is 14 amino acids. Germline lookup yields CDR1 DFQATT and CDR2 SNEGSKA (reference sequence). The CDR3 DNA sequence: TGCAGTGCTATGGCCCCCTCCTATAATTCACCCCTCCACTTG. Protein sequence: CSAMAPSYNSPLHL.

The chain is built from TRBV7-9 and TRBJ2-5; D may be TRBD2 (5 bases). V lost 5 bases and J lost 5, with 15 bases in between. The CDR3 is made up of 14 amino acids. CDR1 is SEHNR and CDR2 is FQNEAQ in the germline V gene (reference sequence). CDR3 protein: CASSPRVASETQYF. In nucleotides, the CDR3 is TGTGCCAGCAGCCCGAGGGTAGCGTCGGAGACCCAGTACTTC.

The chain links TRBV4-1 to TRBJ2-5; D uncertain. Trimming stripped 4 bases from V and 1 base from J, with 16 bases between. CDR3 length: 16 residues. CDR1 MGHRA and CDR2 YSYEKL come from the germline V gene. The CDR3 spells CASSRKSGAPQETQYF. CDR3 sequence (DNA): TGCGCCAGCAGCCGGAAGAGTGGAGCCCCCCAAGAGACCCAGTACTTC.

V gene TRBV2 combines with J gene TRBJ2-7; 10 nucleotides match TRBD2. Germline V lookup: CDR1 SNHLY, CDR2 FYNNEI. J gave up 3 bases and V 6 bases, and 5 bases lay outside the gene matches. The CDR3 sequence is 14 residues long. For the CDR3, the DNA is TGTGCCAGCAGGACCGGGACTAGCGTCTACGAGCAGTACTTC. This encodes CASRTGTSVYEQYF.

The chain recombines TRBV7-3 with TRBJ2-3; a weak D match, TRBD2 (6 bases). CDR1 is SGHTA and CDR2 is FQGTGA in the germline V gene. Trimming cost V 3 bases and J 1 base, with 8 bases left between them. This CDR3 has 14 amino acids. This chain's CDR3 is CASSFGGGTDTQYF. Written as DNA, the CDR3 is TGTGCCAGCAGCTTTGGCGGGGGCACAGATACGCAGTATTTT.

CDR3 nucleotide sequence: TGTGCCAGCCAACCGGGTGTCAGTCTCGCGAACACCGGGGAGCTGTTTTTT. This translates into CASQPGVSLANTGELFF. The chain has TRBV7-9 and TRBJ2-2, with no clear D. Trimming took off 8 bases at V and 0 bases at J, with 19 bases between the two ends. CDR3 size: 17 residues. Germline CDR1 SEHNR, CDR2 FQNEAQ (reference sequence).

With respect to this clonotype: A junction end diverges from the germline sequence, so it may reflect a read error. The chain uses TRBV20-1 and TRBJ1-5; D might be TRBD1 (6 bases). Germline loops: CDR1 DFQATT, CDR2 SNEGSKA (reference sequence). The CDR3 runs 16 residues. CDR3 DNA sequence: TGCAGTGCTAGCCCGGGACACAGCGATAGCAGTCAGCCCCAGCATTTT. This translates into CSASPGHSDSSQPQHF.

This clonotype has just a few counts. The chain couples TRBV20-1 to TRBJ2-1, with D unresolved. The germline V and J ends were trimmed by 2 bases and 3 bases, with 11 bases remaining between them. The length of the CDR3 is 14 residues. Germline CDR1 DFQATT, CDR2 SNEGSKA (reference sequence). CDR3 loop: CSARLGLGYNEQFF. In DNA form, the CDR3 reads TGCAGTGCTAGATTAGGGCTAGGCTACAATGAGCAGTTCTTC.

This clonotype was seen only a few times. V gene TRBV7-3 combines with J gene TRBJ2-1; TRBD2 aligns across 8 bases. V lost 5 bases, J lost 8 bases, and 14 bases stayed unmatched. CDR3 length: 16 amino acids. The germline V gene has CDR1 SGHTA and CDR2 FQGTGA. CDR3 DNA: TGTGCCAGCAGCCGCGAGGGGGGGACTAGACGGCATGAGCAGTTCTTC. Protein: CASSREGGTRRHEQFF.